The present T cell receptor (beta chain) was sequenced within a study of blood T cell repertoires in COVID-19. Trimming shortened V by 6 bases and J by 6 bases, and 10 bases separated the two germline ends. Germline V gene lookup returns CDR1 LGHDT and CDR2 YNNKEL (reference sequence). CDR3 length: 12 residues. Generated by immunoSEQ multiplex PCR, the TCRdb table keeps only in-frame clones and is missing some. This sample has roughly 500,000 clones, with around 87% found just once. The V and J genes are TRBV3-1 (or the pseudogene TRBV3-2) and TRBJ2-3; a possible D gene is TRBD1 (6 bases). The specimen was PBMCs or T cells enriched from blood (not recorded which). The receptor was isolated from a woman aged 40 to 55 who had recovered from COVID-19. CDR3 loop: CASRSQGDTQYF. Here the CDR3 DNA reads TGTGCCAGCAGATCGCAGGGGGATACGCAGTATTTT.